The T cell receptor (beta chain) under discussion was sequenced for a study of blood T cell repertoires in COVID-19. Study-level background: Acute-phase and convalescent COVID-19 samples originated in the United States, Italy and Spain. Nucleic acid was either cDNA or gDNA, and it came from T cells, B-cell-depleted T cells, or PBMCs.

Authors' processing steps: Amplification from reference gene primers served as the basis for estimated nucleated cell counts. Clones were sequenced by immunoSEQ multiplex PCR, and TCRdb holds only the in-frame ones, with some missing. The DNA was the basis for D and trimming; V, J and clone size are from that table. The table has roughly 200,000 clones, more than 80% seen once. Germline CDR1 MGHRA, CDR2 YSYEKL. The CDR3 is 15 amino acids. Unmatched junction bases numbered 9, after V lost 1 base and J lost 7 bases. The chain combines TRBV4-1 with TRBJ1-2; 7 bases map to TRBD1. What was sequenced was peripheral blood. The clonotype was recovered from a woman aged 60-75 years with acute or convalescent COVID-19. The CDR3 loop reads CASSQAPRQGSGYTF. The CDR3 bases are TGCGCCAGCAGCCAAGCCCCGAGACAGGGCAGTGGCTACACCTTC.